This TCR beta chain was sequenced during a study of beta chain features in type 1 diabetes. Findings of the study overall: Here, the possible influence of HLA type (on TCRB rearrangement) remained unresolved.

The isolated RNA, all of it, was reverse transcribed, so expressed TCRB transcripts were what got sequenced. Sequencing used immunoSEQ multiplex PCR; TCRdb keeps in-frame clones, though not all of them. In the table there are 350,000 to 450,000 clones, approximately 13% of which are singletons. This clone showed up just a few times. As yet, its antigen is unknown. The CDR3 sequence is 15 residues long. Deletions cut 5 bases from V and 4 bases from J, with 18 bases between. CDR1 SGHTA and CDR2 FQGNSA come from the germline V gene. The rearrangement joins TRBV7-2 to TRBJ2-7; the D gene is possibly TRBD2 (5 bases). Specimen: naive CD4+ T cells from blood. The receptor was derived from a young man in good health. The CDR3 sequence: CASSPTPGVGYEQYF. CDR3 DNA: TGTGCCAGCAGCCCCACGCCCGGGGTAGGATACGAGCAGTACTTC.